This T cell receptor beta chain was observed in a study of beta chain features in type 1 diabetes. Sequenced material consisted of expressed TCRB transcripts (all of the isolated RNA was reverse transcribed). The method was immunoSEQ multiplex PCR; TCRdb's version includes in-frame clones alone and lacks a portion of them. The sample holds 300,000 to 400,000 clones, 8% seen once. V lost 2 bases to trimming and J lost 3 bases, with 8 bases between them. CDR1 is SNHLY and CDR2 is FYNNEI in the germline V gene. This CDR3 region has 14 residues. This clone was seen repeatedly, ten times or more. The sample was central memory CD4+ T cells from blood. The TCR comes from a woman aged 18 to 35 in good health. The chain recombines TRBV2 with TRBJ2-1, with D unclear. The DNA for the CDR3 is TGTGCCAGCAGTGAAACGTCTATCTACAATGAGCAGTTCTTC. It yields the protein CASSETSIYNEQFF.